What follows are 32 T cell receptor beta chains derived from one specimen sequenced in a study of blood T cell repertoires in COVID-19. Method: immunoSEQ multiplex PCR; TCRdb's copy keeps in-frame clones and lacks some. The sample comprises roughly 120,000 clones, 90% of which are singletons, and around 3.8% rests with the top ten. Material for sequencing was peripheral blood. The receptors here all came from a man in his fifties or sixties with active COVID-19.

The chain recombines TRBV5-1 with TRBJ2-2; 7 bases map to TRBD2. The V gene's germline CDR1 is SGHRS and CDR2 YFSETQ. This CDR3 has 17 amino acids. V gave up 5 bases and J gave up 6 bases; unmatched junction bases: 16. CDR3 in DNA: TGCGCCAGCAGTAACTCTGCGGGAGTCGAGTATGCCGGGGAGCTGTTTTTT. Its protein product is CASSNSAGVEYAGELFF.

In its sample, this clone was seen once. V and J are TRBV18 and TRBJ2-5; 7 bases agree with TRBD1. The ends lost 5 bases at V and 5 bases at J; junction bases unmatched: 5. Germline V gene data show CDR1 as KGHSH and CDR2 as LQKENI. This CDR3 has 13 amino acids. This chain's CDR3 is CASSTTGMETQYF. The CDR3 DNA sequence: TGTGCCAGCTCAACGACAGGGATGGAGACCCAGTACTTC.

This chain connects TRBV6-5 to TRBJ1-4; D uncertain. Germline V gene lookup returns CDR1 MNHEY and CDR2 SVGAGI. Trimming removed 7 bases from V and 3 bases from J, with 9 bases in between. The CDR3 has 13 residues. CDR3 protein: CASTPEANEKLFF. Written as DNA, the CDR3 is TGTGCCAGCACTCCGGAGGCTAATGAAAAACTGTTTTTT.

The chain couples TRBV9 to TRBJ2-3; 13 bases match TRBD2. In germline, CDR1 is SGDLS, CDR2 YYNGEE. With 4 bases clipped from V and 5 bases from J, the junction kept 10 bases outside the gene matches. This CDR3 comprises 17 residues. The CDR3 nucleotides read TGTGCCAGCAGCCCCAGGACTAGCGGGAGTAGGGGAGATACGCAGTATTTT. Residues: CASSPRTSGSRGDTQYF. Variable domain in full (rest from reference TRBV9 and TRBJ2-3): DSGVTQTPKHLITATGQRVTLRCSPRSGDLSVYWYQQSLDQGLQFLIQYYNGEERAKGNILERFSAQQFPDLHSELNLSSLELGDSALYFCASSPRTSGSRGDTQYFGPGTRLTVL.

This rearrangement joins TRBV4-2 to TRBJ2-7; 11 nucleotides line up with TRBD2. CDR1 and CDR2 (germline): LGHNA, YNFKEQ. This CDR3 region has 16 residues. V was clipped by 0 bases and J by 3 bases; unmatched bases: 4. DNA of the CDR3: TGTGCCAGCAGCCAAGACATAGCGGGGGGGATCTACGAGCAGTACTTC. Translating gives CASSQDIAGGIYEQYF.

J is TRBJ2-3 and V is TRBV5-1; 9 bases agree with TRBD1. The ends lost 7 bases at V and 9 bases at J; junction bases unmatched: 9. The CDR3 is 13 amino acids. Germline V gene sequence: CDR1 SGHRS, CDR2 YFSETQ. CDR3 loop: CASGTKDRGTQYF. The DNA for the CDR3 is TGCGCCAGCGGTACCAAGGACAGGGGAACGCAGTATTTT.

In this sample, this clone turned up a few times. V usage is TRBV11-2 and J usage is TRBJ2-7; the D gene is possibly TRBD2 (6 bases). Germline loops: CDR1 SGHAT, CDR2 FQNNGV. The V end was cut by 2 bases, the J end by 5 bases, with 10 bases between. The CDR3 sequence is 13 residues long. For the CDR3, the DNA is TGTGCCAGCAGCTTACCCGGGAGCCACGAGCAGTACGTC. This codes for CASSLPGSHEQYV.

This rearrangement joins TRBV6-5 to TRBJ2-7, with 8 nucleotides matching TRBD1. Trimming at V came to 4 bases and at J to 1 base, leaving 9 bases not matched to a gene. The CDR3 sequence is 16 residues long. Germline-derived CDR1 and CDR2 are MNHEY and SVGAGI. CDR3 region: CASSSPSRDRSYEQYF. The CDR3, as DNA: TGTGCCAGCAGTTCCCCTTCCCGGGACAGGTCCTACGAGCAGTACTTC.

The chain combines TRBV3-1 (or the pseudogene TRBV3-2) with TRBJ2-1; 11 positions match TRBD2. Per germline, CDR1 LGHDT and CDR2 YNNKEL (reference sequence). The CDR3 is made up of 13 amino acids. Trimming at V came to 4 bases and at J to 14 bases, leaving 7 bases not matched to a gene. The CDR3 loop reads CASSRIGTSGEFF. The DNA of the CDR3 is TGTGCCAGCAGCCGGATTGGGACTAGCGGAGAGTTCTTC.

This rearrangement joins TRBV19 to TRBJ2-1; D might be TRBD1 (6 bases). Trimming pared 5 bases from V and 1 base from J, leaving 9 bases between. Germline values: CDR1 LNHDA, CDR2 SQIVND (reference sequence). This CDR3 has 14 residues. CDR3 DNA sequence: TGTGCCAGTAGTTCGCAGGGGTCCTACAATGAGCAGTTCTTC. Its protein product is CASSSQGSYNEQFF.

The genes are TRBV2 and TRBJ2-1; 9 nucleotides match TRBD2. Germline values: CDR1 SNHLY, CDR2 FYNNEI. This CDR3 contains 19 residues. V lost 10 bases and J lost 0; bases outside the gene matches: 19. For the CDR3, the DNA is TGTGCCATCAAAACTACGGGACTAGCCCGAATCGGCTCCTACAATGAGCAGTTCTTC. It encodes CAIKTTGLARIGSYNEQFF.

This clone occurred once. As DNA, the CDR3 is TGTGCCAGCAGCTTGTTGGGGCGAGGCGGGGGCCTCACAGATACGCAGTATTTT. This sequence encodes CASSLLGRGGGLTDTQYF. The V gene is TRBV5-4, the J gene TRBJ2-3; the D gene is possibly TRBD2 (7 bases). The V end lost 1 base, the J end lost 2 bases, and 20 bases lay between the germline ends. The CDR3 extends over 18 amino acids. Germline CDR1 reads SGHNT; CDR2 reads YYREEE (reference sequence).

This chain uses TRBV19 with TRBJ2-2; D not certain. From germline, CDR1 is LNHDA and CDR2 SQIVND (reference sequence). V was clipped by 3 bases and J by 5 bases, with 7 bases between them. CDR3 length equals 13 residues. The CDR3 bases are TGTGCCAGTAGTATTGGAGAAACCGGGGAGCTGTTTTTT. Protein: CASSIGETGELFF.

The chain carries TRBV10-3 and TRBJ2-7; perhaps TRBD1 as D (6 bases). Germline lookup yields CDR1 ENHRY and CDR2 SYGVKD. The CDR3 is 14 residues long. Trimming stripped 6 bases from V and 0 bases from J, with 12 bases between. The CDR3 DNA follows: TGTGCCATCAGGCTGGACAGTAACTCCTACGAGCAGTACTTC. It translates to CAIRLDSNSYEQYF.

The V and J genes are TRBV29-1 and TRBJ2-7, with TRBD2 identical over 12 bases. CDR1 is SQVTM and CDR2 is ANQGSEA in the germline V gene. This CDR3 contains 14 residues. V was pared by 6 bases and J by 5 bases, with 8 bases of the junction left unmatched. The CDR3 loop reads CSVNLAGGENEQYF. The CDR3 DNA sequence: TGCAGCGTGAACCTAGCGGGGGGGGAAAACGAGCAGTACTTC.

The chain combines TRBV3-1 (or the pseudogene TRBV3-2) with TRBJ1-4; 8 bases agree with TRBD1. This CDR3 is built from 17 residues. The V gene's germline CDR1 is LGHDT and CDR2 YNNKEL (reference sequence). After removal of 3 bases from V and 6 bases from J, the junction contained 12 bases not matched to a gene. The CDR3 is CASSQDKSRGRDEKLFF. The DNA for the CDR3 is TGTGCCAGCAGCCAGGATAAATCCAGGGGGCGCGATGAAAAACTGTTTTTT.

Comment on this clone: The sample holds other DNA sequences that translate to the same CDR3. The V gene is TRBV5-1, the J gene TRBJ2-1; TRBD1 aligns across 8 bases. Germline trimming cut 4 bases from V and 4 bases from J; bases unmatched to any gene: 4. Germline lookup yields CDR1 SGHRS and CDR2 YFSETQ. The CDR3 consists of 14 residues. The CDR3 nucleotides read TGCGCCAGCAGCGCGGGACAGGCGTACAATGAGCAGTTCTTC. Translated, it gives CASSAGQAYNEQFF.

The rearrangement joins TRBV11-2 to TRBJ2-3, with 10 bases matching TRBD1. The V and J ends lost 4 bases and 8 bases, in that order; junction bases with no gene match: 12. The CDR3 is 16 amino acids. Germline CDR1 is SGHAT and CDR2 is FQNNGV. For the CDR3, the DNA is TGTGCCAGCAGCTCCCCTCGGGGACAGGGGAGGGGTACGCAGTATTTT. Encoded protein: CASSSPRGQGRGTQYF.

Ten or more counts support this clone. This sequence joins TRBV18 and TRBJ1-1; 9 bases are shared with TRBD1. Trimming cost V 6 bases and J 0 bases; bases outside gene matches: 8. This CDR3 has 16 residues. Germline-derived CDR1 and CDR2 are KGHSH and LQKENI. In DNA form, the CDR3 reads TGTGCCAGCTCGGAACAGGGGGCAGGGATGAACACTGAAGCTTTCTTT. It specifies CASSEQGAGMNTEAFF.

This clone was recorded only once. This chain links TRBV6-5 with TRBJ1-3, with D hard to call. Germline CDR1 reads MNHEY; CDR2 reads SVGAGI. The CDR3 spans 13 residues. Trimming took 6 bases from V and 7 from J, leaving 13 bases between them. The CDR3 sequence: CASSFKSGNTIYF. CDR3 nucleotides: TGTGCCAGCAGCTTTAAAAGCGGGAACACCATATATTTT.

The chain links TRBV3-1 (or the pseudogene TRBV3-2) to TRBJ1-6, with TRBD1 matching over 7 bases. Germline loops: CDR1 LGHDT, CDR2 YNNKEL (reference sequence). The junction had 5 bases not matched to a gene; V was cut back by 4 bases and J by 8 bases. This CDR3 is 14 amino acids long. This CDR3 reads CASSPRQGDSPLHF. The DNA of the CDR3 is TGTGCCAGCAGCCCGCGACAGGGTGATTCACCCCTCCACTTT.

The chain carries TRBV7-6 and TRBJ2-7, with 9 bases that match TRBD1. The CDR3 contains 15 residues. The ends lost 4 bases at V and 0 bases at J; junction bases unmatched: 4. The germline CDR1 and CDR2 sequences are SGHVS and FNYEAQ. The CDR3 DNA is TGTGCCAGCAGCTCAGTACAGGGGGCCTCCTACGAGCAGTACTTC. Translated, it gives CASSSVQGASYEQYF.

The genes are TRBV19 and TRBJ2-7; TRBD2 is a possible D gene (6 bases). Germline V gives CDR1 LNHDA, CDR2 SQIVND (reference sequence). CDR3 size: 14 residues. V was cut by 5 bases and J by 0 bases, with 11 bases left in between. CDR3 sequence (DNA): TGTGCCAGTAGTCCGACTAGAATCTCCTACGAGCAGTACTTC. It translates to CASSPTRISYEQYF.

This chain links TRBV12-5 with TRBJ1-1; no clear D gene. CDR1 and CDR2 (germline): LGHNT, FRNRAP. The V gene lost 0 bases and the J gene lost 3 bases, with 5 bases spanning the gap. The CDR3 runs to 13 residues. The CDR3 coding sequence is TGTGCTAGTGGTTTGGTACTTGACACTGAAGCTTTCTTT. It is translated as CASGLVLDTEAFF.

The chain couples TRBV5-1 to TRBJ1-6; 9 bases match TRBD1. The CDR3 has 15 residues. Germline CDR1 and CDR2: SGHRS and YFSETQ. V shed 1 base and J 6 bases; nucleotides not matched to a gene: 2. The CDR3 DNA reads as TGCGCCAGCAGCTTGATGGGACAGGGTAATTCACCCCTCCACTTT. Protein product: CASSLMGQGNSPLHF.

Here the CDR3 DNA reads TGTGCCAGCAGCCCAACCGGGACTAGCGGGAGACAAGAGACCCAGTACTTC. This translates into CASSPTGTSGRQETQYF. The chain joins TRBV5-4 to TRBJ2-5; 14 bases are a match to TRBD2. The V segment lost 4 bases and the J segment 2 bases; nucleotides outside the gene matches: 7. Germline CDR1 SGHNT, CDR2 YYREEE (reference sequence). The CDR3 contains 17 residues.

The V call is TRBV21-1, the J call TRBJ2-1; the D call of TRBD2 is as the table states it, not checked on the DNA. TRBV21-1 is a pseudogene segment. The CDR3 is 16 residues long. DNA for the CDR3: TGTGCCAGCAGCAAATCACGCGGTAGCTCCTACAATGAGCAGTTCTTC. It codes for CASSKSRGSSYNEQFF.

This clone showed up just once. This sequence joins TRBV5-1 and TRBJ2-2; TRBD1 might be the D (6 bases). The CDR3 loop spans 12 amino acids. Trimming cost V 5 bases and J 6 bases, with 8 bases left between them. Per germline, CDR1 SGHRS and CDR2 YFSETQ. The CDR3: CASSSGAGELFF. The CDR3 coding sequence is TGCGCCAGCAGTTCAGGGGCCGGGGAGCTGTTTTTT. The variable domain in full, with the rest retrieved from reference TRBV5-1 and TRBJ2-2, is KAGVTQTPRYLIKTRGQQVTLSCSPISGHRSVSWYQQTPGQGLQFLFEYFSETQRNKGNFPGRFSGRQFSNSRSEMNVSTLELGDSALYLCASSSGAGELFFGEGSRLTVL.

The chain links TRBV7-9 to TRBJ1-1; 7 nucleotides match TRBD1. The CDR3 spans 13 residues. From germline, CDR1 is SEHNR and CDR2 FQNEAQ (reference sequence). The ends lost 3 bases at V and 6 bases at J; junction bases unmatched: 4. In DNA form, the CDR3 reads TGTGCCAGCAGCTTCGGAGGGACAGCTGAAGCTTTCTTT. It encodes CASSFGGTAEAFF.

The V gene is TRBV6-5, the J gene TRBJ1-3; D not resolved. The CDR3 is 12 residues long. In germline, CDR1 is MNHEY, CDR2 SVGAGI. The V and J ends lost 8 bases and 2 bases respectively, with 7 bases between them. Written as DNA, the CDR3 is TGTGCCAGCCAGGCGACTGGAAACACCATATATTTT. This translates into CASQATGNTIYF.

V gene TRBV19 combines with J gene TRBJ1-1, with D hard to call. V lost 4 bases, J lost 3 bases, and 9 bases lay in between. CDR1 LNHDA and CDR2 SQIVND come from the germline V gene (reference sequence). The CDR3 runs to 13 residues. The DNA of the CDR3 is TGTGCCAGTAGTACCCAGAGGGACACTGAAGCTTTCTTT. Amino acids: CASSTQRDTEAFF.

This clone was detected once. V and J are TRBV7-2 and TRBJ2-3; D remains ambiguous. From germline, CDR1 is SGHTA and CDR2 FQGNSA. This CDR3 has 16 residues. Between the trimmed V and J ends, which lost 6 bases and 0 bases, there was a span of 16 bases. CDR3 sequence (DNA): TGTGCCAGCAGAATCCAGCACGGAGCTAGCACAGATACGCAGTATTTT. It codes for CASRIQHGASTDTQYF.